The entry below gives a single T cell receptor (beta chain) sequence along with its context. This CDR3 has 13 amino acids. Germline CDR1 and CDR2: MRHNA and SNTAGT. V lost 2 bases to trimming and J lost 10 bases, with 11 bases between them. Libraries were prepared by immunoSEQ multiplex PCR; TCRdb keeps only in-frame clonotypes and omits some of them. The sample holds 40,000 to 45,000 clones, roughly 88% seen once. The data stem from a study of blood T cell repertoires in COVID-19. On the study more broadly: Acute-phase and convalescent COVID-19 samples originated in the United States, Italy and Spain.

Sequencing input: peripheral blood. This rearrangement joins TRBV6-4 to TRBJ1-4; D might be TRBD1 (6 bases). This receptor was identified in a man between 60 and 75 years old with active COVID-19. CDR3 bases: TGTGCCAGCAGTGACCCACAGGGTGGAAAACTGTTTTTT. Its protein is CASSDPQGGKLFF.